This TCR beta chain originates from a study of blood T cell repertoires in COVID-19. Study in general: T cells, B-cell-depleted T cells, or PBMCs supplied cDNA or gDNA.

Germline values: CDR1 GTSNPN, CDR2 SVGIG (reference sequence). The CDR3 totals 13 residues. Per the original methods: Amplification with reference gene primers provided the estimates of nucleated cell counts. TCRdb's table, derived via immunoSEQ multiplex PCR, lists solely in-frame clones and lacks some. V and J calls and clone size are copied from that table; D and trimming were computed from the DNA. The table includes fewer than 250,000 clones, roughly 80% detected once. Sequencing was done on a sample of peripheral blood. This sequence originates from a woman between 50 and 59 years old with acute or convalescent COVID-19. The chain combines TRBV30 with TRBJ2-2, with 11 positions matching TRBD2. As DNA, the CDR3 is TGTGCACTACTAGCGGGAGTGGCCGGGGAGCTGTTTTTT. Its protein product is CALLAGVAGELFF.